This T cell receptor (beta chain) was recovered during a study of shared clonotypes between healthy human individuals. Assay runs were performed at deep level. Measured with immunoSEQ multiplex PCR; TCRdb has only the in-frame clones, and not every one. The sample shows approximately 2.3 million clones, over 90% of them seen only once. Germline V gene data show CDR1 as SEHNR and CDR2 as FQNEAQ (reference sequence). The CDR3 is made up of 13 amino acids. This receptor was obtained from a man aged 18 to 29 in good health. Some clones in this sample may be carry-over from other donors' samples. The sample taken for sequencing was naive CD4+ T cells from PBMCs. The subset here: CD45RA+ positively selected. The J gene is TRBJ2-5, the V gene TRBV7-9; the D is unclear. Matching the DNA end better, TRBJ2-7 makes the J call doubtful. CDR3 region: CASSLAGTYEQYF. The DNA of the CDR3 is TGTGCCAGCAGCTTAGCGGGAACCTACGAGCAGTACTTC.